This T cell receptor (beta chain) stems from a study of technical replicates of blood from several donors. Profiling relied on immunoSEQ multiplex PCR, and the TCRdb table lists in-frame clones only, not all of them. Of roughly 80,000 clones in the sample, 91% are singletons; the top ten hold around 0.24%. The V gene's germline CDR1 is SNHLY and CDR2 FYNNEI. V gave up 6 bases and J gave up 1 base; unmatched junction bases: 1. The CDR3 is 13 amino acids. This TCR was recovered from a human donor in good health. The sequencing input was T cells isolated from PBMCs. This chain connects TRBV2 to TRBJ1-1; 8 bases map to TRBD1. The CDR3 loop reads CASRDRGNTEAFF. The CDR3 nucleotides read TGTGCCAGCAGAGACAGGGGGAACACTGAAGCTTTCTTT.